The clone carrying this T cell receptor beta chain has a count of ten or more. Its antigen is not known. This entry comes from a study of T-cell reconstitution after alpha-beta-depleted transplantation in children. As it was prepared, the TCRbeta library received unique molecular identifiers. Each CDR3 protein is one row after TCRdb ran MiXCR on the PCR reads. Among some 450,000 distinct CDR3 sequences listed, around two fifths were seen once. CDR3 length: 18 residues. V shed 4 bases and J 5 bases; nucleotides not matched to a gene: 13. Findings and limits, study-wide: Some patients owed their high day-60 TCRbeta diversity to surviving recipient T cells and thymic progenitors. When one year had passed after transplant, most T-cell counts and diversity came from newly produced T cells.

Sequenced material: PBMCs, taken before TCRalphabeta/CD19-depleted stem cell transplant. The rearrangement joins TRBV12-3 or TRBV12-4 to TRBJ2-4; 11 bases line up with TRBD2. The receptor's source is a girl aged 2-9 years with aplastic anemia, due to receive a stem cell transplant. The DNA of the CDR3 is TGTGCCAGCAGTTACCCCTTAGGTCTAGCGGGAGGCCAAAACATTCAGTACTTC. Its protein is CASSYPLGLAGGQNIQYF.